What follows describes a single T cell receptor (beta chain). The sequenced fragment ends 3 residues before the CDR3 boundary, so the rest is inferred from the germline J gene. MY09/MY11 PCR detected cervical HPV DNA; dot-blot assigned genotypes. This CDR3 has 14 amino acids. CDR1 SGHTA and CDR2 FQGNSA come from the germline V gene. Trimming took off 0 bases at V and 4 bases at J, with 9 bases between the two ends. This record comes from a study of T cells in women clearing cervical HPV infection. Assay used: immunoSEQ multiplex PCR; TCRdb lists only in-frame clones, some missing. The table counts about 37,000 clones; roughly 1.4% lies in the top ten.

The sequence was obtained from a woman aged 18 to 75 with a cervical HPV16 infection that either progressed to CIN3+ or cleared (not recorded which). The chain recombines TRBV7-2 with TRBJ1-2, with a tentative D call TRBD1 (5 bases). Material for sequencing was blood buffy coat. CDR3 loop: CASSLAQGLYGYTF. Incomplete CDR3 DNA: TGTGCCAGCAGCTTAGCCCAGGGCCTCTATGGC.